This T cell receptor beta chain is drawn from a study of T cells in Graves' hyperthyroidism and ophthalmopathy (dated by TCRdb to the late 2010s). Some background on the complete study: Peripheral blood samples were taken at the time of initial diagnosis, prior to any treatment. According to the paper, TCR Vbeta CDR3 sequencing was carried out on some 130 peripheral blood samples, which came from 40 to 45 ophthalmopathy, 70 to 80 hyperthyroidism and some 17 progressor patients. TCR V-J signatures able to tell the groups apart were searched for in a discovery cohort of some 97 patients, of whom roughly 42 had Graves' ophthalmopathy and 55 to 65 had stable Graves' hyperthyroidism. Prospective prediction of ophthalmopathy was tested in an independent validation cohort consisting of roughly 19 hyperthyroidism patients and more than 15 patients who later progressed to ophthalmopathy. For training and testing, the 100 or so patients in the discovery cohort were randomly divided in a 7:3 ratio. In several Graves' hyperthyroidism patients, the study also compared T-cell repertoires from thyroid tissue with T-cell repertoires from blood. After blood sampling, hyperthyroidism patients were treated with methimazole at a starting dose of 30 mg daily, and ophthalmopathy patients were treated with high-dose intravenous methylprednisolone.

The CDR1 and CDR2 encoded by the germline V gene are SNHLY and FYNNEI. V and J are trimmed by 7 bases and 2 bases, and the gene matches miss 13 bases of the junction. The CDR3 has 17 amino acids, counting the end cysteine and phenylalanine. Of all the DNA, just the CDR3 is kept, 51 bases in frame from base 1. This clonotype has a count of ten or more. Which antigen it targets is not known. Base qualities were left out, and no much larger clone turns up one base away. What the study reported, not specific to this receptor: In validation, progression to ophthalmopathy was predicted by the model with about 70% sensitivity and 72% to 85% specificity, a median of 6.5 months before onset. Most expanded thyroid clonotypes (frequency above 0.001) were also found in blood, which suggests that blood repertoires may mirror thyroid immune responses. A model built on a 13 V-J signature distinguished ophthalmopathy from stable hyperthyroidism, reaching roughly 88% sensitivity and approximately 81% specificity in cross-validation and 80%/75% in testing. Sample size was not statistically predetermined, and investigators were not blinded to group allocation.

Amplification of TCR beta CDR3 regions was carried out from RNA transcripts. The first round of RT-PCR for the TCR CDR3 was performed with the HTBI primer set and the Qiagen OneStep RT-PCR kit. A second multiplex PCR round built the libraries, followed by size selection and purification. Sequencing of the libraries was done on an Illumina HiSeq2000 using paired-end 100 bp reads. The authors' analysis ran thus. SOAPnuke was used to process the raw data, with reads discarded if the reads contained adapters or uncalled bases, had a mean Phred below 15, or lacked an exact constant-primer or identifier match. High-quality paired reads were merged using COPE v1.2.5, and each unique nucleotide sequence was defined as a clonotype. MiTCR v1.1 was used to align the clonotypes against IMGT TRBV, TRBD and TRBJ reference segments. Only V-J combinations with frequency above 0.0001, covering 99% to 99.2% of repertoires, were analysed. A TCS score was defined as the ratio of F50 (clonal expansion) to E x V (chaos), with BLOSUM62-based TCRdist applied between CDR3 peptides within each V-J. Welch's t-statistics and random forest reduced fewer than 600 V-J features to under 15, which were used in a naive Bayes classifier (R e1071). TCRdb passed the public sequencing reads through fastp at Q25 and MiXCR, retaining productive beta sequences. Entries are consolidated by CDR3 protein sequence, retaining the most common genes and DNA. None of the V and J calls come from the authors' own analysis; TCRdb made them. Recorded for this sample are 350,000 to 500,000 distinct CDR3 sequences; around 13% of them occurred a single time. The ten largest clones represent 5.3% of the sample.

Graves' hyperthyroidism was defined as stable when no progression to ophthalmopathy occurred over 18 months of follow-up. Hyperthyroidism patients were newly diagnosed, had a disease duration of under 2 months, and were aged 18 to 65 years. Patients with uncontrolled infections, other autoimmune diseases, pregnancy or lactation were excluded. Diagnoses were based on clinical symptoms, serum thyroxine and TRAb, thyroid ultrasound and orbital computed tomography. PBMCs were separated from roughly 10 ml of fresh peripheral blood using Ficoll-Paque density gradient centrifugation. Trizol reagent was used to extract total RNA, and RNA quality was then checked on an Agilent 2100 Bioanalyzer.

The sequence was collected from a woman younger than 35 with Graves' hyperthyroidism. Specimen: blood. The chain is assembled from TRBV2 and TRBJ2-1, with 8 junctional bases fitting TRBD2. The DNA is TGTGCCAGCAACCCAGTGGGGCTAGCGGGCCCCTACAATGAGCAGTTCTTC. This gives the protein CASNPVGLAGPYNEQFF.